This record looks at one T cell receptor (beta chain) sequence and its context. Its antigen is still unknown. Germline values: CDR1 MGHDK, CDR2 SYGVNS. Trimming cost V 4 bases and J 4 bases, with 12 bases left between them. The CDR3 has 14 residues. Blood DNA came from all available leukocytes, not a fixed cell number. TCRdb's copy holds only in-frame clones and misses some; the assay was immunoSEQ multiplex PCR. This table holds approximately 49,000 clones, 85% to 95% found once. These data originate in a study of human thymus T cells. Whole-study findings and limits: V and J genes seemed to be used with bias in thymic and blood repertoires.

The rearrangement joins TRBV25-1 to TRBJ2-3; D is undetermined. Sequencing input: blood. The sequence was obtained from a girl under two years old with a congenital heart defect but otherwise immunologically healthy. The CDR3 coding sequence is TGTGCCAGCAGTGGAGTCCGGCCGGCAGATACGCAGTATTTT. This encodes CASSGVRPADTQYF.